The next 2 T cell receptor beta chains were all read from a single sample in a study of Graves' ophthalmopathy and Graves' hyperthyroidism (dated 2018 in TCRdb). The data were produced on an Illumina HiSeq 2000. For repertoire sequencing, TCR beta CDR3 regions were amplified from RNA transcripts. The first round was an RT-PCR using HTBI primers with the Qiagen OneStep RT-PCR kit, and this first round was followed by a second-round multiplex PCR, then size selection and purification. TCRdb redid the processing of the public reads, applying fastp at Q25 and MiXCR, and retained in-frame beta chains. Here each entry gathers all rows of one CDR3 protein and keeps the most common genes and DNA. A total of a few hundred thousand distinct CDR3 sequences appear in this sample, approximately 21% of them only once. The leading ten clones occupy roughly 45% of the sample. The sample taken for sequencing was peripheral blood. The origin of the receptors is a woman aged 50 to 60 with Graves' ophthalmopathy. Donor details come from another sample of the same person, matched by shared clones.

This clonotype was recorded many times. V and J are TRBV28 and TRBJ2-6; 10 nucleotides agree with TRBD1. Germline V CDR1 and CDR2: MDHEN, SYDVKM. Trimming removed 6 bases from V and 1 base from J; junction bases left unmatched: 3. The CDR3 has 16 amino acids. CDR3 sequence reads: CASSGTGVSGANVLTF. CDR3 in DNA: TGTGCCAGCAGCGGGACAGGGGTATCTGGGGCCAACGTCCTGACTTTC.

This clonotype was detected ten times or more. V and J are TRBV20-1 and TRBJ1-6; D not resolved. The length of the CDR3 is 14 residues. With 1 base removed from V and 10 bases from J, the gap between germline ends came to 14 bases. CDR1 and CDR2 (germline): DFQATT, SNEGSKA (reference sequence). The CDR3 sequence: CSARAQDPPSPLHF. The CDR3 nucleotides are TGCAGTGCTAGAGCCCAGGACCCTCCCTCACCCCTCCACTTT.